This TCR beta chain appears in the sequencing data of a study of blood T cell repertoires in COVID-19 (dated by TCRdb to the early 2020s). Regarding the complete study: Samples covering the acute and convalescent phases of COVID-19 were provided by collaborators in the United States, Italy and Spain. The material from the prospective study consisted of cDNA or gDNA derived from T cells, B-cell-depleted T cells, or PBMCs. Deeply sampled blood TCRbeta repertoires from subjects exposed to, actively infected with, or recovered from COVID-19 were included in the dataset. The repertoires were made available in a free public database intended to serve as a resource for research on the immune response to SARS-CoV-2. The samples were drawn from two sources: the first 160 participants of the ongoing ImmuneRACE study, and 950 to 1,500 subjects contributed by 6 global collaborators. Nearly every sample came with metadata listing a de-identified subject ID, COVID-19 status, age in years and sex. HLA class I and class II types, where available, came from metadata supplied by the sample provider rather than from assay-based typing. Points the paper makes about the study in general: The amount of clinical and demographic metadata varied by source and participant and was provided uncurated.

TCRbeta CDR3 regions were amplified from genomic DNA using the immunoSEQ Assay, a bias-controlled multiplex PCR. The study's processing was this. Within the assay, amplification of reference gene primers was used to estimate how many nucleated cells each sample contained. To quantify the absolute abundance of each unique TCRbeta CDR3 rearrangement, sequence reads were collapsed and filtered. For each sample, productive Simpson clonality was calculated as the square root of Simpson's diversity index across productive rearrangements. TCRdb took over this immuneACCESS table, retaining in-frame rearrangements with V and J assigned. Such tables are incomplete; in checked studies, under half of the missing clones stem from an unresolved V gene, and the remainder is unexplained. That table furnishes V, J and clone size, whereas the DNA furnished D and trimming. The sample table lists just over 80,000 clones, 81% of them with a count of one. The leading ten clones occupy 44% of the sample.

In regard to this clone: Its antigen is not yet known. Within one base of it there is no much larger clone, and no base qualities were kept.

Each collaborating institution followed its own protocols to collect whole blood in K2EDTA tubes. For TCRbeta analysis, collaborators shipped samples as frozen whole blood, isolated PBMCs, or DNA extracted from either of those sample types. This sequence originates from a man older than 75 with acute or convalescent COVID-19. The sample consisted of peripheral blood.

The bases are TGTGCCAGTAGTATCAACCCCCCGGGACTAGCGGGAGGGGGCTCCTACAATGAGCAGTTCTTC. Its protein reads: CASSINPPGLAGGGSYNEQFF. The chain couples TRBV19 to TRBJ2-1; TRBD2 lines up with 16 middle nucleotides. Trimming takes 3 bases off V and 0 bases off J; junction bases not matched to a gene: 11. The germline V gene (reference sequence) supplies CDR1 LNHDA and CDR2 SQIVND. The CDR3 spans 21 residues, from the cysteine through the phenylalanine. Just the 63-base CDR3 DNA is kept, in frame starting at base 1.